The next 18 T cell receptor beta chains were all read from a single sample in a study of technical replicates of blood from several donors. Method: immunoSEQ multiplex PCR; TCRdb's copy keeps in-frame clones and lacks some. The sample includes some 70,000 clones, 88% of them seen just once. The sample taken for sequencing was PBMCs. These receptors came from a human donor in good health. Some clones in this sample may be carry-over from other donors' samples.

The chain has TRBV7-9 and TRBJ2-3, with D maybe TRBD2 (7 bases). The CDR3 contains 15 residues. The germline V gene has CDR1 SEHNR and CDR2 FQNEAQ (reference sequence). Trimming removed 1 base from V and 5 bases from J, with 13 bases in between. Here the CDR3 reads CASSLVGGLGDTQYF. Here the CDR3 DNA reads TGTGCCAGCAGCTTAGTGGGGGGGCTGGGAGATACGCAGTATTTT.

J is TRBJ2-5 and V is TRBV7-2, with TRBD2 as a possible D gene (7 bases). Trimming pared 6 bases from V and 5 bases from J, leaving 22 bases between. The CDR3 covers 16 residues. Germline V gives CDR1 SGHTA, CDR2 FQGNSA. The CDR3 reads CASRHNAGAGKETQYF. The DNA for the CDR3 is TGTGCCAGCAGACATAACGCGGGGGCGGGGAAGGAGACCCAGTACTTC.

The genes are TRBV4-2 and TRBJ2-4; 10 bases are shared with TRBD2. Trimming took 4 bases from V and 1 from J; bases not matched to a gene: 19. Germline V gene sequence: CDR1 LGHNA, CDR2 YNFKEQ. The CDR3 length is 21 residues. The CDR3 protein is CASSPRGGSGRADVAKNIQYF. The CDR3 DNA follows: TGTGCCAGCAGCCCCCGGGGGGGGAGCGGGAGGGCCGATGTGGCCAAAAACATTCAGTACTTC.

This clone was seen more than once but under ten times. The chain links TRBV4-2 to TRBJ2-1; 16 nucleotides agree with TRBD2. This CDR3 is built from 19 residues. Germline trimming cut 1 base from V and 6 bases from J; bases unmatched to any gene: 9. Germline lookup yields CDR1 LGHNA and CDR2 YNFKEQ. In DNA form, the CDR3 reads TGTGCCAGCAGCCAAGCGGGGACTAGCGGGAGGGCCGGCAGCAATGAGCAGTTCTTC. Translation: CASSQAGTSGRAGSNEQFF.

The V and J genes are TRBV7-9 and TRBJ1-1; D is unresolved. Germline assignment: CDR1 SEHNR and CDR2 FQNEAQ (reference sequence). The CDR3 extends over 11 amino acids. V was clipped by 6 bases and J by 7 bases, with 9 bases between them. CDR3 bases: TGTGCCAGCAGTGGGAGGGATGAAGCTTTCTTT. This codes for CASSGRDEAFF.

The count of this clone is one. The chain combines TRBV5-5 with TRBJ2-1; perhaps TRBD1 as D (6 bases). The CDR3 runs to 11 residues. From germline, CDR1 is SGHKS and CDR2 YYEKEE (reference sequence). Between the trimmed V and J ends, which lost 4 bases and 11 bases, there was a span of 10 bases. CDR3 sequence: CASSTQGQQFF. The CDR3 coding sequence is TGTGCCAGCAGCACGCAGGGGCAGCAGTTCTTC.

The chain couples TRBV5-1 to TRBJ2-7; no definite D call. The ends were cut back, 0 bases at V and 3 bases at J, with 10 bases in the middle. Looked up from germline, CDR1 is SGHRS and CDR2 is YFSETQ. The CDR3 consists of 14 residues. CDR3 bases: TGCGCCAGCAGCTTGGTCGCAGGAAACTACGAGCAGTACTTC. It yields the protein CASSLVAGNYEQYF.

This clone was observed once. V gene TRBV11-3 combines with J gene TRBJ2-7; 8 nucleotides align to TRBD2. Germline-derived CDR1 and CDR2 are SGHNT and YENEEA. The CDR3 consists of 15 residues. Trimming removed 7 bases from V and 3 bases from J; junction bases left unmatched: 11. This CDR3 reads CASNLFSGALYEQYF. For the CDR3, the DNA is TGTGCCAGCAACTTGTTTAGCGGGGCTCTCTACGAGCAGTACTTC.

The V call is TRBV5-1, the J call TRBJ2-7, with TRBD2 identical over 16 bases. This CDR3 is built from 19 residues. The J segment lost 4 bases and the V segment lost 4 bases, leaving 14 bases of the junction unmatched. From germline, CDR1 is SGHRS and CDR2 YFSETQ. The CDR3 DNA sequence: TGCGCCAGCAGCACGGCCCCCGGGACTAGCGGGAGGGCCATATACGAGCAGTACTTC. This sequence encodes CASSTAPGTSGRAIYEQYF.

The genes are TRBV21-1 and TRBJ2-7; TRBD2, the table's D call, was not compared with the DNA. TRBV21-1 is a pseudogene segment. The CDR3 is made up of 12 amino acids. CDR3 region: CASSKARVAQYF. In DNA, the CDR3 is TGTGCCAGCAGCAAAGCGCGGGTGGCGCAGTACTTC.

The rearrangement links TRBV6-1 to TRBJ1-4; D is perhaps TRBD1 (6 bases). Between the trimmed V and J ends, which lost 5 bases and 7 bases, there was a span of 14 bases. Germline V CDR1 and CDR2: MNHNS, SASEGT. This CDR3 has 14 amino acids. The CDR3 reads CASSMGAPGEKLFF. The DNA for the CDR3 is TGTGCCAGCAGTATGGGGGCGCCTGGTGAAAAACTGTTTTTT.

The chain combines TRBV5-4 with TRBJ1-2; 8 nucleotides line up with TRBD1. From germline, CDR1 is SGHNT and CDR2 YYREEE (reference sequence). This CDR3 contains 13 residues. J was trimmed by 4 bases and V by 4 bases; bases with no gene match: 3. CDR3 nucleotide sequence: TGTGCCAGCAGCCTCGACAGGGGCTATGGCTACACCTTC. Protein sequence: CASSLDRGYGYTF. The entire variable domain, with the rest obtained from reference TRBV5-4 and TRBJ1-2, is as follows: ETGVTQSPTHLIKTRGQQVTLRCSSQSGHNTVSWYQQALGQGPQFIFQYYREEENGRGNFPPRFSGLQFPNYSSELNVNALELDDSALYLCASSLDRGYGYTFGSGTRLTVV.

This rearrangement joins TRBV11-2 to TRBJ2-7, with 8 bases fitting TRBD2. This CDR3 spans 15 amino acids. The germline V gene has CDR1 SGHAT and CDR2 FQNNGV. V lost 0 bases to trimming and J lost 2 bases; unmatched junction nucleotides: 3. The CDR3 spells CASSLELAATYEQYF. Written as DNA, the CDR3 is TGTGCCAGCAGCTTAGAACTAGCGGCAACCTACGAGCAGTACTTC.

The rearrangement joins TRBV7-2 to TRBJ2-3, with 12 nucleotides matching TRBD2. The CDR3 extends over 17 amino acids. V dropped 3 bases and J dropped 4; count of bases not matched to a gene: 8. Germline V lookup: CDR1 SGHTA, CDR2 FQGNSA. CDR3 sequence: CASSFTSGGRRADTQYF. The CDR3, as DNA: TGTGCCAGCAGCTTCACTAGCGGGGGGCGGCGAGCAGATACGCAGTATTTT. Combining the CDR3 with reference TRBV7-2 and TRBJ2-3 gives the whole variable domain GAGVSQSPSNKVTEKGKDVELRCDPISGHTALYWYRQSLGQGLEFLIYFQGNSAPDKSGLPSDRFSAERTGGSVSTLTIQRTQQEDSAVYLCASSFTSGGRRADTQYFGPGTRLTVL.

The V call is TRBV6-5, the J call TRBJ1-1, with unresolved D. The CDR3 covers 14 residues. Trimming took 7 bases from V and 1 from J, leaving 13 bases between them. Looked up from germline, CDR1 is MNHEY and CDR2 is SVGAGI. CDR3 protein: CASNPARENTEAFF. Written as DNA, the CDR3 is TGTGCCAGCAACCCCGCGAGGGAGAACACTGAAGCTTTCTTT.

V gene TRBV4-3 combines with J gene TRBJ2-7, with 8 nucleotides matching TRBD1. V lost 4 bases, J lost 4 bases, and 6 bases stayed unmatched. This CDR3 has 14 residues. Germline CDR1 and CDR2: LGHNA and YSLEER. The CDR3 region is CASSPGTGRYEQYF. The CDR3 DNA follows: TGCGCCAGCAGCCCCGGGACAGGTCGGTACGAGCAGTACTTC.

This chain joins TRBV5-1 and TRBJ1-4; 7 bases fit TRBD1. The J segment lost 5 bases and the V segment lost 3 bases, leaving 4 bases of the junction unmatched. Looked up from germline, CDR1 is SGHRS and CDR2 is YFSETQ. The CDR3 covers 14 residues. CDR3 region: CASSSGQQNEKLFF. The DNA of the CDR3 is TGCGCCAGCAGCTCGGGACAGCAGAATGAAAAACTGTTTTTT.

This chain joins TRBV11-2 and TRBJ2-1; the match to TRBD2 covers 10 bases. J lost 4 bases, V lost 4 bases, and 7 bases had no gene match. Germline CDR1 is SGHAT and CDR2 is FQNNGV. This CDR3 is 16 amino acids long. The CDR3 DNA reads TGTGCCAGCAGCTCGGCTAGCGGGGGCCCTTACAATGAGCAGTTCTTC. Translated, it gives CASSSASGGPYNEQFF.